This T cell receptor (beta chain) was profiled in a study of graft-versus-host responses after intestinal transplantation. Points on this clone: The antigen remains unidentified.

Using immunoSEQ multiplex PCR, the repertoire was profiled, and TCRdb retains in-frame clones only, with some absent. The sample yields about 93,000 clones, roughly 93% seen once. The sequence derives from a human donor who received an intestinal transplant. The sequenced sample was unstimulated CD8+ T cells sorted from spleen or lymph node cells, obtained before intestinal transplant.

CDR3 sequence: CASSPPFVASGGRWGTQYF. CDR3 in DNA: TGTGCCAGCAGCCCCCCATTCGTCGCTAGCGGGGGACGTTGGGGGACCCAGTACTTC. The chain employs TRBV7-9 and TRBJ2-5; 10 nucleotides align to TRBD2. The germline V gene encodes CDR1 SEHNR and CDR2 FQNEAQ (reference sequence). Germline trimming cut 5 bases from V and 7 bases from J; bases unmatched to any gene: 22. This CDR3 contains 19 residues.